The rows below give T cell receptor beta chains drawn from one sample of a study of blood T cell repertoires in COVID-19. Assay used: immunoSEQ multiplex PCR; TCRdb lists only in-frame clones, some missing. Of some 46,000 clones in the sample, 80% to 90% were seen once. The sample comprised peripheral blood. Receptors originate from an elderly woman with COVID-19, enrolled during active disease. Each CDR3 is given with its conserved first and last residue. D genes are given only for firm matches. For some rows the clone size is stated as once, few or many, or as a class when expanded; others skip it.

clone_size	d_call	v_call	j_call	cdr3_nt	cdr3_aa
-	-	TRBV25-1	TRBJ2-7	TGTGCCAGCAGTTCCCCTTTGGGCTCGACCTACGAGCAGTACTTC	CASSSPLGSTYEQYF
-	TRBD1	TRBV19	TRBJ1-5	TGTGCCAGTACCGTGACAGGGGCAGGTCAGCCCCAGCATTTT	CASTVTGAGQPQHF
-	-	TRBV2	TRBJ1-1	TGTGCCAGCAGTGTTCAGGCAGGGCGAACTGAAGCTTTCTTT	CASSVQAGRTEAFF
-	-	TRBV29-1	TRBJ2-7	TGCAGCGTTGAGCGTGGCTCCTACGAGCAGTACTTC	CSVERGSYEQYF
-	-	TRBV9	TRBJ2-2	TGTGCCAGCAGCGTAACGAGTAACACCGGGGAGCTGTTTTTT	CASSVTSNTGELFF
-	TRBD1	TRBV5-4	TRBJ1-1	TGTGCCAGCAGCTTGCAGGGGGCGACCACTGAAGCTTTCTTT	CASSLQGATTEAFF
-	TRBD1	TRBV6-2/TRBV6-3	TRBJ1-5	TGTGCCAGCAGTAAGGGACAGGCGAGGAATCAGCCCCAGCATTTT	CASSKGQARNQPQHF
-	-	TRBV18	TRBJ1-2	TGTGCCAGCTCAAAGGGGCTAGGCTACACCTTC	CASSKGLGYTF
-	TRBD1	TRBV5-5	TRBJ2-6	TGTGCCAGCTCCCCCGGGACAGGGGGTTCTGGGGCCAACGTCCTGACTTTC	CASSPGTGGSGANVLTF
-	-	TRBV24-1	TRBJ2-2	TGTGCCACCAGTCGGGCGGGGAACACCGGGGAGCTGTTTTTT	CATSRAGNTGELFF
-	-	TRBV27	TRBJ2-2	TGTGCCAGAAAGGGGAAACCGGAAGCCCGGCCCGGGGAGCTGTTTTTT	CARKGKPEARPGELFF
-	TRBD1	TRBV27	TRBJ1-5	TGTGCCAGCAGTTTAGGGGACAGGGGGGGCGGCAATCAGCCCCAGCATTTT	CASSLGDRGGGNQPQHF
-	-	TRBV5-4	TRBJ2-3	TGTGCCAGCAGCTTGGAACCGCGAGAAGATACGCAGTATTTT	CASSLEPREDTQYF
once	-	TRBV21-1	TRBJ2-2	TGTGCCAGCAGCAAATTACCAACCATGCGGGAAAGACGGGCCGGGGAGCTGTTTTTT	CASSKLPTMRERRAGELFF
-	TRBD1	TRBV7-2	TRBJ1-6	TGTGCCAGCAGCCAACCCCGGACAGGGGGGACCTATAATTCACCCCTCCACTTT	CASSQPRTGGTYNSPLHF
-	TRBD1	TRBV3-1/TRBV3-2	TRBJ2-5	TGTGCCAGCAGCCGCCCACGGGACAGTCTGACAGAGACCCAGTACTTC	CASSRPRDSLTETQYF
once	-	TRBV6-1	TRBJ1-4	TGTGCCAGCAGTGAACAGGGTTCCGGAAAACTGTTTTTT	CASSEQGSGKLFF
-	-	TRBV11-2	TRBJ2-5	TGTGCCAGCAGCTTAGATCGGAGGGCCCGGGGAGAGACCCAGTACTTC	CASSLDRRARGETQYF
-	-	TRBV25-1	TRBJ2-7	TGTGCCAGCAGTGGTCGGACAGTAAGTTCCTACGAGCAGTACTTC	CASSGRTVSSYEQYF
few	TRBD1	TRBV3-1/TRBV3-2	TRBJ1-2	TGTGCCAGCAGCCAAGTTCCAGGGGGCTATGGCTACACCTTC	CASSQVPGGYGYTF
-	TRBD2	TRBV3-1/TRBV3-2	TRBJ2-1	TGTGCCAGCAGCTCCCGGACTAGCGGGAGGGTCGGTGAGCAGTTCTTC	CASSSRTSGRVGEQFF
-	-	TRBV5-1	TRBJ1-1	TGCGCCAGCAGCTTGGGTGGGGGACAGAACACTGAAGCTTTCTTT	CASSLGGGQNTEAFF
-	TRBD2	TRBV5-1	TRBJ2-3	TGCGCCAGCAGCTTGGGGACTAGCGGGGGCACAGATACGCAGTATTTT	CASSLGTSGGTDTQYF
-	-	TRBV6-5	TRBJ2-1	TGTGCCAGCAGTTACACTTCTCACCCGCAGTTCTTC	CASSYTSHPQFF
-	TRBD1	TRBV7-9	TRBJ1-2	TGTGCCAGCAGCTCCCGGGACAGGGGGAAGGATGGCTACACCTTC	CASSSRDRGKDGYTF
-	TRBD1	TRBV11-3	TRBJ1-1	TGTGCCAGCAGCTACGGACAGGGGCACACTGAAGCTTTCTTT	CASSYGQGHTEAFF
-	-	TRBV18	TRBJ1-1	TGTGCCAGCTCACCGCCGATCGGAGTTGAAGCTTTCTTT	CASSPPIGVEAFF
-	TRBD2	TRBV19	TRBJ2-7	TGTGCCAGTCGGACTAGCGGGAGAGTAGGCGAGCAGTACTTC	CASRTSGRVGEQYF
-	-	TRBV15	TRBJ2-7	TGTGCCACCAGCAGAGCGCAGGGGCAGTACGAGCAGTACTTC	CATSRAQGQYEQYF
-	TRBD1	TRBV5-1	TRBJ1-2	TGCGCCAGCAGCTTGACAGGGGGCCTCGGAGGTGGCTACACCTTC	CASSLTGGLGGGYTF
once	-	TRBV28	TRBJ1-4	TGTGCCAGCAGTTTCACGGACAGCGGAAAACTGTTTTTT	CASSFTDSGKLFF
-	TRBD2	TRBV6-2/TRBV6-3	TRBJ2-2	TGTGCCAGCAGTTTCGTAGCGGGGGGTACCGGGGAGCTGTTTTTT	CASSFVAGGTGELFF
-	TRBD2	TRBV10-3	TRBJ2-7	TGTGCCATCAGTGAGGGACTAGCGGGAGTTGGCGAGCAGTACTTC	CAISEGLAGVGEQYF
-	TRBD2	TRBV5-4	TRBJ2-1	TGTGCCAGCAGCCTAATAGCGGGAGAGCACAATGAGCAGTTCTTC	CASSLIAGEHNEQFF
-	TRBD2	TRBV18	TRBJ2-4	TGTGCCAGCTCAGCAACTAGCGGGAGGGCGGATAGGAACATTCAGTACTTC	CASSATSGRADRNIQYF
-	-	TRBV9	TRBJ1-6	TGTGCCAGCAGCGTAGCGGGGGGCCCCGCCACGGATAATTCACCCCTCCACTTT	CASSVAGGPATDNSPLHF
few	-	TRBV5-1	TRBJ2-2	TGCGCCAGCAGCTTGGACGGGGACAATACCGGGGAGCTGTTTTTT	CASSLDGDNTGELFF
-	TRBD1	TRBV7-2	TRBJ1-3	TGTGCCAGCAGCCTGACAGGGCCTGGAAACACCATATATTTT	CASSLTGPGNTIYF
-	-	TRBV7-2	TRBJ2-1	TGTGCCAGCAGCTTCCGACAAAACAATGAGCAGTTCTTC	CASSFRQNNEQFF
-	-	TRBV7-2	TRBJ2-5	TGTGCCAGCAGATCGGGACAAGAGACCCAGTACTTC	CASRSGQETQYF
-	TRBD1	TRBV10-3	TRBJ1-1	TGTGCCATCGGGGCAGGGGGCACTGAAGCTTTCTTT	CAIGAGGTEAFF
-	TRBD1	TRBV4-1	TRBJ2-7	TGCGCCAGCAGCCCTGGACAGGGGGACTACGAGCAGTACTTC	CASSPGQGDYEQYF
few	-	TRBV5-5	TRBJ1-1	TGTGCCAGCAGCCGCGGGACCCCGGGCACTGAAGCTTTCTTT	CASSRGTPGTEAFF
-	-	TRBV5-1	TRBJ2-5	TGCGCCAGCAGCGTCGACAGGATCCAAGAGACCCAGTACTTC	CASSVDRIQETQYF
once	-	TRBV9	TRBJ2-2	TGTGCCAGCAGCGTAGAGGCGTCAGGGAAATTTGCCGGGGAGCTGTTTTTT	CASSVEASGKFAGELFF
-	-	TRBV18	TRBJ1-1	TGTGCCAGCTCACCTCAGGGCATGAACACTGAAGCTTTCTTT	CASSPQGMNTEAFF
-	-	TRBV14	TRBJ2-3	TGTGCCAGCAGCCAAGGAAGCGGTGCTAGCACAGATACGCAGTATTTT	CASSQGSGASTDTQYF